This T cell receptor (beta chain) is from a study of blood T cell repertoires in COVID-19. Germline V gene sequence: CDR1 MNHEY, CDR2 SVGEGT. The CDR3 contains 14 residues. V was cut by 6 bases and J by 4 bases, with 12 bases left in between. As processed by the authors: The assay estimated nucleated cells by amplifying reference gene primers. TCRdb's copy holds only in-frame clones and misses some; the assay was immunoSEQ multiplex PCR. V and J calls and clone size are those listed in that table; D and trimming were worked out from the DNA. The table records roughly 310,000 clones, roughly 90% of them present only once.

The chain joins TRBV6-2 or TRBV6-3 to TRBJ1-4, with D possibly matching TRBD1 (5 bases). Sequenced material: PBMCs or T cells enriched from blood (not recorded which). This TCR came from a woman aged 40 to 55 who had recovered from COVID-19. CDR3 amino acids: CASSIRQRNEKLFF. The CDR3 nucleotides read TGTGCCAGCAGCATTAGACAGCGTAATGAAAAACTGTTTTTT.